This passage covers 21 T cell receptor beta chains from one sample sequenced in a study of cytomegalovirus exposure and HLA in healthy donors. It was with 60 Vbeta and 13 Jbeta primers that the PCR ran. Some clones are missing from TCRdb's copy, which holds only in-frame ones; the method was immunoSEQ multiplex PCR. The sample lists 100,000 to 130,000 clones; about 72% were seen once. The sequenced material came from PBMCs. These receptors were collected from a young man in good health and CMV-seronegative.

The chain has TRBV5-1 and TRBJ1-4, with 11 bases matching TRBD1. In germline, CDR1 is SGHRS, CDR2 YFSETQ. The CDR3 sequence is 16 residues long. Trimming removed 0 bases from V and 6 bases from J; junction bases left unmatched: 4. CDR3 loop: CASSLGSGQGDEKLFF. As DNA, the CDR3 is TGCGCCAGCAGCTTGGGGTCGGGACAGGGGGATGAAAAACTGTTTTTT.

The chain carries TRBV2 and TRBJ2-4; perhaps TRBD1 as D (5 bases). Trimming shortened V by 0 bases and J by 1 base, and 13 bases separated the two germline ends. CDR3 length equals 17 residues. The germline V gene encodes CDR1 SNHLY and CDR2 FYNNEI. CDR3 in amino acids: CASSEAGQGWAKNIQYF. The CDR3 DNA is TGTGCCAGCAGTGAAGCAGGCCAGGGCTGGGCCAAAAACATTCAGTACTTC. Combining the CDR3 with reference TRBV2 and TRBJ2-4 gives the whole variable domain EPEVTQTPSHQVTQMGQEVILRCVPISNHLYFYWYRQILGQKVEFLVSFYNNEISEKSEIFDDQFSVERPDGSNFTLKIRSTKLEDSAMYFCASSEAGQGWAKNIQYFGAGTRLSVL.

The rearrangement links TRBV5-1 to TRBJ2-2, with 10 bases aligning to TRBD2. In germline, CDR1 is SGHRS, CDR2 YFSETQ. V was pared by 0 bases and J by 7 bases, with 12 bases of the junction left unmatched. The CDR3 is 18 amino acids. CDR3 bases: TGCGCCAGCAGCTTGGCCAGTATCAGCGGGGGGGCCGGCGGGGAGCTGTTTTTT. Translating it yields CASSLASISGGAGGELFF.

A few counts support this clone. J is TRBJ1-1 and V is TRBV27; 9 bases are shared with TRBD1. Germline values: CDR1 MNHEY, CDR2 SMNVEV (reference sequence). The J segment lost 3 bases and the V segment lost 5 bases, leaving 7 bases of the junction unmatched. The length of the CDR3 is 15 residues. The CDR3 loop reads CASSTPQGAYTEAFF. The CDR3 DNA reads TGTGCCAGCAGTACACCACAGGGGGCGTACACTGAAGCTTTCTTT.

The genes are TRBV2 and TRBJ2-7; weak D call: TRBD2 (5 bases). The CDR3 length is 14 residues. Trimming cost V 6 bases and J 1 base, with 13 bases left between them. The germline V gene encodes CDR1 SNHLY and CDR2 FYNNEI. CDR3 DNA sequence: TGTGCCAGCAGACCGGGCGGGTCTTCCTACGAGCAGTACTTC. Translated, it gives CASRPGGSSYEQYF.

This clone was observed a single time. V usage is TRBV9 and J usage is TRBJ1-3; D unresolved. The CDR3 length is 12 residues. Deletions cut 0 bases from V and 9 bases from J, with 7 bases between. Germline CDR1 reads SGDLS; CDR2 reads YYNGEE. This CDR3 is CASSVDPGTIYF. Written as DNA, the CDR3 is TGTGCCAGCAGCGTAGATCCAGGCACCATATATTTT.

The chain combines TRBV5-1 with TRBJ1-2; perhaps TRBD1 as D (6 bases). The V and J ends lost 0 bases and 4 bases respectively, with 16 bases between them. The germline gives CDR1 SGHRS, CDR2 YFSETQ. The CDR3 contains 16 residues. The CDR3 sequence is CASSLGAQGVAYGYTF. The CDR3 coding sequence is TGCGCCAGCAGCTTGGGAGCACAGGGAGTTGCCTATGGCTACACCTTC.

The rearrangement uses TRBV29-1 and TRBJ1-1; weak D call: TRBD1 (5 bases). The V end lost 6 bases, the J end lost 0 bases, and 11 bases lay between the germline ends. In germline, CDR1 is SQVTM, CDR2 ANQGSEA. The CDR3 totals 13 residues. The CDR3 reads CSVSTAMNTEAFF. In DNA, the CDR3 is TGCAGCGTATCGACAGCCATGAACACTGAAGCTTTCTTT.

The chain employs TRBV27 and TRBJ2-3, with 8 bases that match TRBD2. Losses at the gene ends were 4 bases for V and 2 bases for J; bases not matched to a gene: 11. Germline CDR1 is MNHEY and CDR2 is SMNVEV (reference sequence). The CDR3 is 17 residues long. Written as DNA, the CDR3 is TGTGCCAGCAGTTACAGGAGCGGGGGTGGTCCCACAGATACGCAGTATTTT. Its translation: CASSYRSGGGPTDTQYF.

The rearrangement uses TRBV28 and TRBJ2-2, with 10 bases identical to TRBD2. The CDR3 loop spans 15 amino acids. With 7 bases clipped from V and 7 bases from J, the junction kept 9 bases outside the gene matches. Germline V gene data show CDR1 as MDHEN and CDR2 as SYDVKM. The CDR3 DNA follows: TGTGCCAGCAAAGGAGCGGGGGGGTGGTTCGGGGAGCTGTTTTTT. It codes for CASKGAGGWFGELFF.

The rearrangement uses TRBV7-3 and TRBJ2-3, with a possible D match to TRBD2 (5 bases). The length of the CDR3 is 14 residues. V was pared by 2 bases and J by 4 bases, with 10 bases between. Germline V CDR1 and CDR2: SGHTA, FQGTGA. The CDR3 DNA follows: TGTGCCAGCAGCTTAGGGCCGGGATCAGATACGCAGTATTTT. This codes for CASSLGPGSDTQYF.

V usage is TRBV7-2 and J usage is TRBJ1-2; unclear D gene. Trimming cost V 5 bases and J 8 bases, with 12 bases left between them. The CDR3 runs to 12 residues. Germline CDR1 reads SGHTA; CDR2 reads FQGNSA. The CDR3 region has the DNA TGTGCCAGCAGCCCCCCCTTTGGCGGCTACACCTTC. Protein sequence: CASSPPFGGYTF.

The chain has TRBV2 and TRBJ1-2; D is perhaps TRBD1 (5 bases). CDR1 and CDR2 from the germline V gene are SNHLY and FYNNEI. The CDR3 sequence is 14 residues long. V gave up 0 bases and J gave up 7 bases, with 12 bases separating them. The CDR3 nucleotides are TGTGCCAGCAGTGAAGCGTGGCAGGGTCTTGGCTACACCTTC. Encoded protein: CASSEAWQGLGYTF. Drawing the rest from reference TRBV2 and TRBJ1-2, the complete variable domain is EPEVTQTPSHQVTQMGQEVILRCVPISNHLYFYWYRQILGQKVEFLVSFYNNEISEKSEIFDDQFSVERPDGSNFTLKIRSTKLEDSAMYFCASSEAWQGLGYTFGSGTRLTVV.

This sequence joins TRBV2 and TRBJ2-3; no reliable D call. The V end was cut by 8 bases, the J end by 3 bases, with 6 bases between. CDR3 size: 11 residues. Germline lookup yields CDR1 SNHLY and CDR2 FYNNEI. CDR3: CASGRTDTQYF. For the CDR3, the DNA is TGTGCCAGCGGCAGAACAGATACGCAGTATTTT.

The chain joins TRBV6-5 to TRBJ1-3, with D unresolved. The J call may be wrong; the DNA end is better matched by TRBJ2-2. The V gene's germline CDR1 is MNHEY and CDR2 SVGAGI. The CDR3 is made up of 13 amino acids. The CDR3 DNA sequence: TGTGCCAGCAGTACGGGGAACACCGGGGAGCTGTTTTTT. Translated: CASSTGNTGELFF.

This chain uses TRBV19 with TRBJ2-2; 10 nucleotides agree with TRBD1. Trimming removed 7 bases from V and 6 bases from J; junction bases left unmatched: 8. The CDR3 consists of 15 residues. Germline CDR1 reads LNHDA; CDR2 reads SQIVND (reference sequence). CDR3 bases: TGTGCCAGTACCAAGGGACAGGGGCTCGCCGGGGAGCTGTTTTTT. Residues: CASTKGQGLAGELFF.

V gene TRBV7-8 combines with J gene TRBJ1-2; maybe TRBD1 (6 bases). Trimming pared 4 bases from V and 7 bases from J, leaving 13 bases between. This CDR3 spans 13 amino acids. The germline V gene has CDR1 SGHVS and CDR2 FQNEAQ. In nucleotides, the CDR3 is TGTGCCAGCAGCTCCCCAGGGGCTTCTGGCTACACCTTC. Encoded protein: CASSSPGASGYTF.

This clone was found a few times. V usage is TRBV10-3 and J usage is TRBJ1-6; maybe TRBD1 (6 bases). This CDR3 has 15 residues. Germline V gives CDR1 ENHRY, CDR2 SYGVKD. Trimming took 4 bases from V and 9 from J, leaving 16 bases between them. CDR3 residues: CAISGSLGQFSPLHF. For the CDR3, the DNA is TGTGCCATCAGTGGGTCCCTAGGACAGTTTTCACCCCTCCACTTT.

CDR3 protein: CASSSVAGGYGYTF. Written as DNA, the CDR3 is TGTGCCAGCAGCTCCGTTGCAGGGGGCTATGGCTACACCTTC. The chain carries TRBV11-2 and TRBJ1-2; 7 bases line up with TRBD1. J gave up 4 bases and V 4 bases, and 6 bases lay outside the gene matches. CDR1 is SGHAT, CDR2 FQNNGV, per germline. There are 14 residues in the CDR3.

This sequence joins TRBV5-4 and TRBJ1-1; TRBD1 aligns across 7 bases. The V segment lost 0 bases and the J segment 11 bases; nucleotides outside the gene matches: 10. This CDR3 has 14 residues. In germline, CDR1 is SGHNT, CDR2 YYREEE (reference sequence). The CDR3 coding sequence is TGTGCCAGCAGCTTGGGACAGGGAGAGCTAGGGGCTTTCTTT. This sequence encodes CASSLGQGELGAFF.

The chain links TRBV5-8 to TRBJ2-1; perhaps TRBD1 as D (6 bases). CDR1 and CDR2 from the germline V gene are SGHTS and YDEGEE. Between the trimmed V and J ends, which lost 7 bases and 8 bases, there was a span of 16 bases. The CDR3 sequence is 13 residues long. This CDR3 reads CASSLQGTHEQFF. The CDR3 DNA reads as TGTGCCAGCTCCTTACAGGGAACCCATGAGCAGTTCTTC.